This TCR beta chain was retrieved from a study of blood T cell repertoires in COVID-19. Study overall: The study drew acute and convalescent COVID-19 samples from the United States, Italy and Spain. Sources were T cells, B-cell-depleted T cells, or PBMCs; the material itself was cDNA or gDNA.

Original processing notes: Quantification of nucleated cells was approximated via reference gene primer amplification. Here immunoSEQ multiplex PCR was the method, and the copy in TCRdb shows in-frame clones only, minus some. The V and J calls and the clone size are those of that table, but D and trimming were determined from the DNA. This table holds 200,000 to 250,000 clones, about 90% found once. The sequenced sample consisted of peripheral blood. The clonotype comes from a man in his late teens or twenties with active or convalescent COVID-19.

The CDR3 spells CASSVRDRFYGYTF. DNA for the CDR3: TGTGCCAGCAGCGTCCGGGACAGGTTCTATGGCTACACCTTC. V and J are TRBV5-8 and TRBJ1-2; 8 bases agree with TRBD1. In germline, CDR1 is SGHTS, CDR2 YDEGEE. J lost 4 bases, V lost 4 bases, and 6 bases had no gene match. This CDR3 has 14 amino acids.